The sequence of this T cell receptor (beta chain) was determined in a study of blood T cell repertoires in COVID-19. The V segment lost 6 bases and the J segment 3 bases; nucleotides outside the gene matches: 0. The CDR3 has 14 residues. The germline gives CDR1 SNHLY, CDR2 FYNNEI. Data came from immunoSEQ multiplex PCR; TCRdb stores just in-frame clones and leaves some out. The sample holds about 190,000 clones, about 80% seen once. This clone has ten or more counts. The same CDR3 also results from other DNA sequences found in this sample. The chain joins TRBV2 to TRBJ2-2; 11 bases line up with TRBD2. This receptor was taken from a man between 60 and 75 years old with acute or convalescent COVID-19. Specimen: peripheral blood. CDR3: CASRGLADTGELFF. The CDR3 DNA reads TGTGCCAGCAGGGGACTAGCGGACACCGGGGAGCTGTTTTTT.